This entry concerns a single T cell receptor (beta chain). The data derive from a study of blood T cell repertoires in COVID-19. Across the whole study: Acute and convalescent COVID-19 specimens originated in the United States, Italy and Spain. From T cells, B-cell-depleted T cells, or PBMCs came the material, which was cDNA or gDNA.

V lost 6 bases and J lost 0, with 11 bases in between. This CDR3 region has 14 residues. CDR1 is MNHEY, CDR2 SVGAGI, per germline. Original handling: The assay estimated nucleated cells by amplifying reference gene primers. The assay was immunoSEQ multiplex PCR, and TCRdb's table has in-frame clones only and misses some. Clone size and V and J calls were adopted from that table, with D and trimming inferred from the DNA. There are more than 140,000 clones in the sample; 85% to 90% occur only once, and roughly 1.4% lies in the top ten. This TCR was recovered from a woman aged 55 to 70 with acute or convalescent COVID-19. The V gene is TRBV6-5, the J gene TRBJ1-2; no reliable D call. Sequenced material: peripheral blood. Here the CDR3 reads CASSRASTNYGYTF. CDR3 bases: TGTGCCAGCAGCCGTGCGAGCACTAACTATGGCTACACCTTC.